These 11 T cell receptor beta chains were all obtained from the same sample, sequenced in a study of T cells after yellow fever vaccination. One entry per CDR3 protein, called by TCRdb with MiXCR from the 5' RACE reads. The data show 450,000 to 650,000 distinct CDR3 sequences, 20% to 25% seen once. This specimen consisted of PBMCs, obtained approximately 20 days after the first yellow fever vaccination. The source is a man aged 18 to 30 who received the YFV17D yellow fever vaccine.

This clonotype was seen a few times. V and J are TRBV7-9 and TRBJ1-5; D is uncertain. Germline assignment: CDR1 SEHNR and CDR2 FQNEAQ (reference sequence). This CDR3 is built from 15 residues. V shed 1 base and J shed 2 bases, with 9 bases lying between them. CDR3 residues: CASSLDVTGNQPQHF. DNA of the CDR3: TGTGCCAGCAGCTTAGATGTTACAGGCAATCAGCCCCAGCATTTT.

This clonotype was detected a few times. The chain carries TRBV12-3 or TRBV12-4 and TRBJ2-3; D possibly corresponds to TRBD1 (6 bases). Trimming stripped 6 bases from V and 2 bases from J, with 12 bases between. The CDR3 has 14 amino acids. In DNA, the CDR3 is TGTGCCAGCAGACCCAGGGGACCCACAGATACGCAGTATTTT. It is translated as CASRPRGPTDTQYF.

This clonotype was seen only a few times. V usage is TRBV29-1 and J usage is TRBJ2-5; TRBD2 matches at 9 bases. V shed 5 bases, J shed 4 bases, and the junction held 8 bases outside the gene matches. Germline CDR1 SQVTM, CDR2 ANQGSEA. This CDR3 has 14 amino acids. The CDR3 region has the DNA TGCAGCGTTCCGGCGGGGGGGTATGGAGAGACCCAGTACTTC. Encoded protein: CSVPAGGYGETQYF.

This chain uses TRBV28 with TRBJ1-5; D is perhaps TRBD1 (6 bases). Germline V gene sequence: CDR1 MDHEN, CDR2 SYDVKM. This CDR3 comprises 16 residues. Trimming cost V 5 bases and J 5 bases, with 19 bases left between them. The CDR3: CASSPMTGRTYQPQHF. CDR3 sequence (DNA): TGTGCCAGCAGTCCAATGACAGGTCGGACGTATCAGCCCCAGCATTTT.

The chain is built from TRBV12-3 or TRBV12-4 and TRBJ2-3; a possible D gene is TRBD1 (6 bases). This CDR3 is built from 15 residues. The V gene lost 8 bases and the J gene lost 0 bases, with 15 bases spanning the gap. CDR3 amino acids: CASSEGRGSTDTQYF. The CDR3 DNA reads TGTGCCAGCTCTGAAGGAAGGGGGAGCACAGATACGCAGTATTTT.

This clonotype has only a few counts. The chain recombines TRBV9 with TRBJ1-1; D gene unclear. Germline V lookup: CDR1 SGDLS, CDR2 YYNGEE. Trimming removed 4 bases from V and 3 bases from J, with 10 bases in between. The CDR3 is made up of 13 amino acids. CDR3 in amino acids: CASSPRSDTEAFF. DNA of the CDR3: TGTGCCAGCAGCCCCCGTTCGGACACTGAAGCTTTCTTT.

There are a few counts of this clonotype. The rearrangement joins TRBV7-2 to TRBJ2-1, with D possibly being TRBD2 (6 bases). CDR3 length: 14 amino acids. The V end lost 5 bases, the J end lost 8 bases, and 16 bases lay between the germline ends. The germline V gene encodes CDR1 SGHTA and CDR2 FQGNSA. The CDR3 protein is CASSPGGDFDEQFF. In nucleotides, the CDR3 is TGTGCCAGCAGCCCCGGAGGGGATTTCGATGAGCAGTTCTTC.

This chain links TRBV5-1 with TRBJ2-3; 7 bases fit TRBD2. The CDR3 is made up of 16 amino acids. J lost 5 bases, V lost 0 bases, and 9 bases had no gene match. In germline, CDR1 is SGHRS, CDR2 YFSETQ. The CDR3 sequence is CASSLGSGAVGDTQYF. As DNA, the CDR3 is TGCGCCAGCAGCTTGGGCAGCGGGGCCGTCGGAGATACGCAGTATTTT.

V is TRBV4-2 and J is TRBJ2-7; TRBD1 is a possible D gene (6 bases). Germline V CDR1 and CDR2: LGHNA, YNFKEQ. The CDR3 runs to 16 residues. Trimming shortened V by 7 bases and J by 3 bases, and 22 bases separated the two germline ends. In DNA, the CDR3 is TGTGCCAGCAACCATCAATGGACAGAAGTACTCTACGAGCAGTACTTC. This gives the protein CASNHQWTEVLYEQYF.

The chain couples TRBV5-1 to TRBJ2-7; 8 bases fit TRBD2. V dropped 4 bases and J dropped 1; count of bases not matched to a gene: 10. CDR1 is SGHRS, CDR2 YFSETQ, per germline. The CDR3 covers 16 residues. CDR3 region: CASSAYGTRTSYEQYF. The CDR3 nucleotides read TGCGCCAGCAGCGCGTACGGGACTAGGACTTCCTACGAGCAGTACTTC.

This chain connects TRBV7-9 to TRBJ2-1; D uncertain. Germline V gives CDR1 SEHNR, CDR2 FQNEAQ (reference sequence). With 5 bases removed from V and 2 bases from J, the gap between germline ends came to 13 bases. The CDR3 consists of 15 residues. The CDR3 spells CASSLGLGPYNEQFF. In DNA, the CDR3 is TGTGCCAGCAGCCTAGGCCTTGGACCCTACAATGAGCAGTTCTTC.